This is a list of T cell receptor beta chains from one sample in a study of cytomegalovirus exposure and HLA in healthy donors. TCRdb keeps only in-frame clones here, not all; method: immunoSEQ multiplex PCR. This sample contains 200,000 to 250,000 clones. The sample was PBMCs. Source of these receptors: a girl under 10 years old in good health and CMV-seropositive. CDR3s leave out the opening cysteine and the closing phenylalanine or tryptophan. A D gene is named only where the DNA matches it firmly.

>TRBD1|TRBV6-5|TRBJ1-2
ASSYSNNPRDRVT
>NA|TRBV2|TRBJ2-7
ASREGSEVRY
>NA|TRBV28|TRBJ2-2
ASSQTGNTGELF
>TRBD1|TRBV5-1|TRBJ2-2
ASSWPGQGTGELF
>TRBD1|TRBV10-2|TRBJ1-2
ASSERRTGTGKRGYT
>TRBD2|TRBV7-9|TRBJ2-7
ASSARLALSSYEQY
>TRBD2|TRBV19|TRBJ2-7
ASSSTSGSYEQY
>TRBD2|TRBV28|TRBJ2-1
ASSSPGAGDRNEQF
>TRBD2|TRBV28|TRBJ2-7
ASSGGTSGAKVS
>NA|TRBV19|TRBJ2-5
ASSLGLLQETQY
>NA|TRBV5-5|TRBJ2-7
ASSRFPIAQDITFYEQY
>NA|TRBV9|TRBJ2-7
ASSVAPPSEQY
>TRBD1|TRBV29-1|TRBJ2-7
SVRRDSLYEQY